The rows below give T cell receptor beta chains drawn from one sample of a study of T cell changes during pregnancy in multiple sclerosis. The data were produced by immunoSEQ multiplex PCR, yet TCRdb's version contains in-frame clones alone and is incomplete. The table lists 40,000 to 45,000 clones, around 90% of them singletons. The sequenced sample was CD4+ T cells from peripheral blood mononuclear cells, obtained before pregnancy. The receptors stem from a female donor with multiple sclerosis, enrolled in a pregnancy study. The CDR3 runs from the conserved cysteine through the conserved F or W. D genes are given only for firm matches. Size values are once, few and many counts, or a class for expanded clones, and some rows have none.

v_gene	abundance	j_gene	d_gene	CDR3nt	CDR3aa
TRBV5-4	NA	TRBJ2-3	TRBD2	TGTGCCAGCAGCTTCTTACTAGCGGGGTCCACAGATACGCAGTATTTT	CASSFLLAGSTDTQYF
TRBV10-1	NA	TRBJ2-1	NA	TGCGCCAGCAGTGTGGCCGGCGGCAATGAGCAGTTCTTC	CASSVAGGNEQFF
TRBV5-4	NA	TRBJ2-3	TRBD2	TGTGCCAGCAGCTTGGCTAGCGGGAGTAGGGATACGCAGTATTTT	CASSLASGSRDTQYF
TRBV29-1	NA	TRBJ2-3	NA	TGCAGCGTTGATAGCTACAGGGGCACAGATACGCAGTATTTT	CSVDSYRGTDTQYF
TRBV4-1	NA	TRBJ2-3	TRBD2	TGCGCCAGCAGCCAACCTCGGACTAGCGGGAAGGATCGGTATTTT	CASSQPRTSGKDRYF
TRBV30	NA	TRBJ2-2	TRBD2	TGTGCCTGGACTCCACTAGCGCGCACCGGGGAGCTGTTTTTT	CAWTPLARTGELFF
TRBV2	NA	TRBJ1-6	NA	TGTGCCAGCAGTGTAGAAGGGGCGGCTTCACCCCTCCACTTT	CASSVEGAASPLHF
TRBV28	NA	TRBJ1-2	TRBD1	TGTGCCAGCAGTTTATCCAGGGGGCTTGAAACCAGCGGGGGCTACACCTTC	CASSLSRGLETSGGYTF
TRBV19	NA	TRBJ1-2	NA	TGTGCCAGTAGCCTGACAGGAGGAACAAGGAAGAACTATGGCTACACCTTC	CASSLTGGTRKNYGYTF
TRBV7-9	NA	TRBJ2-3	NA	TGTGCCAGCGGCCTGTTAGCCACCCCCCGGGTTACTTTT	CASGLLATPRVTF
TRBV6-1	NA	TRBJ2-1	TRBD1	TGTGCCAGCAGGTTAAGGGGGCCTCTATACAATGAGCAGTTCTTC	CASRLRGPLYNEQFF
TRBV27	NA	TRBJ2-1	TRBD2	TGTGCCAGCATCGTACTAGCGGGGGGAAGCGAGCAGTTCTTC	CASIVLAGGSEQFF
TRBV5-8	once	TRBJ2-7	TRBD2	TGTGCCAGCAGCTTGAGGACTAGCGGGGCCCCTTGGAACGAGCAGTACTTC	CASSLRTSGAPWNEQYF
TRBV5-1	NA	TRBJ2-5	TRBD2	TGCGCCAGCAGCCTCTGGACTAGCGGGGACCAAGAGACCCAGTACTTC	CASSLWTSGDQETQYF
TRBV5-8	NA	TRBJ1-1	NA	TGTGCCAGCAGCTTGGTAGATAACACTGAAGCTTTCTTT	CASSLVDNTEAFF
TRBV28	NA	TRBJ1-1	NA	TGTGCCAGCTGGGGGGGAGGGGCGAGGGGTGAAGCTTTCTTT	CASWGGGARGEAFF
TRBV18	NA	TRBJ2-2	NA	TGTGCCAGCTCACCCGACTATGCCGCCGGGGAGCTGTTTTTT	CASSPDYAAGELFF
TRBV5-4	NA	TRBJ2-7	TRBD2	TGTGCCAGCAGCTCCCTTCGGACTAGCGGGAGTAAGAACGAGCAGTACTTC	CASSSLRTSGSKNEQYF
TRBV4-3	NA	TRBJ2-1	NA	TGCGCCAGCAGCCCCGGCGGATCTTCCTACAATGAGCAGTTCTTC	CASSPGGSSYNEQFF
TRBV5-4	NA	TRBJ2-5	TRBD1	TGTGCCAGCAGCTCGGGACAGCAAGAGACCCAGTACTTC	CASSSGQQETQYF
TRBV2	NA	TRBJ1-2	NA	TGTGCCAGCAGTGAATTGGGCAGTTACTATGGCTACACCTTC	CASSELGSYYGYTF
TRBV5-4	NA	TRBJ2-1	TRBD2	TGTGCCAGCAGCTTGCCATTAGCGGGACCTCTCTTCAATGAGCAGTTCTTC	CASSLPLAGPLFNEQFF
TRBV6-6	NA	TRBJ2-1	TRBD1	TGTGCCAGCAGAACAGGGGTAGCTGAGCAGTTCTTC	CASRTGVAEQFF
TRBV15	NA	TRBJ2-3	TRBD1	TGTGCCACCAGCAGAGATCCGAGGGACAGGCCATTCTTCCCAGATACGCAGTATTTT	CATSRDPRDRPFFPDTQYF